This T cell receptor (beta chain) was recorded in a study of T cell clones after liver transplantation (dated by TCRdb to about 2019). For context, the study as a whole: The samples were obtained from ITN030ST, a randomized trial that attempted immunosuppression withdrawal within 2 years after liver transplantation. Blood samples were collected pre-transplant, then pre-randomization ahead of withdrawal, and finally post-randomization once withdrawal had either been completed or failed. Of the eight recipients, three were HCV-positive, while the remaining recipients had been transplanted for non-autoimmune, non-viral indications. Tolerance meant complete immunosuppression withdrawal for at least one year without liver enzymes rising beyond twice the upper limit of normal. After a pre-transplant mixed lymphocyte reaction, TCRbeta sequencing was used to pinpoint donor-reactive T cell clones, which were subsequently tracked in post-transplant blood. Subjects received no induction therapy and standard immunosuppression until randomization at 12-24 months post-transplant. Third party-reactive TCRbeta sequences were also identified from pre-transplant MLRs to serve as an antigen-independent comparator for donor-reactive sequences. The study cohort included 8 liver transplant recipients, of whom 3 were classified as tolerant and 5 as non-tolerant.

In light of the paper, this sample's time point label describes: pre-transplant. Unstimulated PBMCs, after thawing, were stained for CD3, CD4 and CD8 and then FACS-sorted into CD3+CD4+ and CD3+CD8+ populations. Each of the 8 studied subjects was randomized to immunosuppression withdrawal. Genomic DNA was isolated with the Qiagen DNeasy Blood and Tissue Kit. High-throughput TCRbeta CDR3 sequencing of frozen genomic DNA was performed by immunoSEQ, with PCR amplification, mapping, bias correction and internal controls included. As for the authors' bioinformatics: Only productive rearrangements were retained, with each unique TCRbeta sequence defined by its CDR3 nucleotide sequence together with its V and J gene. For a sequence to be called donor-reactive, it needed a frequency of at least 0.01% and at least 5-fold expansion in CFSE-low cells compared with unstimulated pre-transplant cells. To ensure at least 90% detection power, minimum frequency thresholds were set for each subject based on that subject's lowest-template unstimulated sample. Jensen-Shannon divergence between the top 1000 TCRbeta sequences post- versus pre-transplant served as the measure of repertoire turnover. Two-sided Fisher's exact tests were used to test for changes in how often donor-reactive sequences were detected. The table comes from immuneACCESS by way of TCRdb, which keeps in-frame sequences with V and J called. Part of the clones is missing from these tables; in studies checked, under half for an unresolved V gene and the rest for unknown reasons. The V and J calls and clone size come from that table; D and trimming were worked out from the DNA. This sample has over 60,000 clones in its table, and about four fifths of those were observed once. Of the sample, approximately 0.55% is held by the ten largest clones.

On this clone: Its antigen is currently not known. One base away there is no much larger clone; base qualities are not given.

Broad study findings and their caveats: When repertoire turnover was taken into account, detection of donor-reactive sequences was significantly reduced in 7 of 8 subjects for CD4 and in 8 of 8 subjects for CD8. In 5 of 8 subjects, regardless of tolerance or HCV status, circulating donor-reactive CD4 TCRbeta sequences dropped significantly post-transplant. Conclusions were preliminary, limited by small, heterogeneous patient numbers and non-standardized post-transplant time points. In two subjects, low numbers of available donor cells limited the measurable donor-reactive repertoire. Donor-reactive sequences declined more than third party-reactive ones, suggesting partial antigen-specific deletion unrelated to withdrawal success. Because no allograft tissue specimens were available, donor-reactive T cells may have migrated into the graft instead of being deleted.

According to the germline V gene, CDR1 reads SQVTM and CDR2 reads ANQGSEA. From the cysteine through the phenylalanine, the CDR3 covers 14 amino acids. The retained sequence is limited to the CDR3, 42 bases, with the frame set at the first base. Compared with germline, V lacks 2 bases and J lacks 5 bases; bases without a gene match: 6. The V and J segments used are TRBV29-1 and TRBJ2-5; 9 bases in the middle match TRBD1. The sequenced sample was CD4+ T cells from blood, obtained before liver transplant. The sequence was collected from a human donor who received a liver transplant. The sequence in DNA is TGCAGCGTTGAATATTGGACAGGGGCGGAGACCCAGTACTTC. It encodes CSVEYWTGAETQYF.